This TCR beta chain is from a study of T cell responses to AZD1222 COVID-19 vaccine (dated by TCRdb to about 2021). Regarding the research as a whole: A total of approximately 250 trial participants underwent TCR sequencing, of whom more than 200 had received two doses of AZD1222 and approximately 25 had received two doses of the MenACWY control vaccine. Trial participants were enrolled into age subgroups of 18-55, 56-69 and 70-plus years, which contained about 150, 28 and 57 TCR-sequenced participants, respectively. Overall study outcomes, separate from this receptor: Vaccine-associated CD4 TCRs spanned the whole spike protein, with dominant responses in regions 160-218 and 743-854. The 56-69-year group was small, and its depth increase did not reach significance, likely because of low power. A significant rise in spike-specific TCR breadth and depth was observed after two AZD1222 doses relative to day 0 and relative to MenACWY recipients. Conclusions about previously exposed vaccinees are limited because only five to seven AZD1222 recipients were SARS-CoV-2 seropositive at baseline. Participants were mostly white British, with more females than males. The authors suggested clonal diversity may have been underestimated. Epitopes outside the regions mutated in the B.1.351 and B.1.1.7 variants were reportedly recognized by nearly half of the unique spike-specific TCRs. Because no day 14 peak-response samples were available, repertoires were characterized only after the peak T cell response.

This specimen's time point label, per the study, means: about 28 days (+/-7) after the second vaccine dose. AZD1222 recipients with second doses at about 4 weeks or about 12 weeks were pooled, because spike-specific TCR depth and breadth did not differ between schedules. Vaccinee samples were obtained from the UK trials COV001 and COV002, which included a single-blind randomized controlled phase 2/3 trial of AZD1222 (ChAdOx1 nCoV-19) in healthy adults. Trial participant PBMC samples were collected at day 0 and day 28 after the second dose for TCRbeta chain sequencing. The CDR3 regions of human TCRbeta chains were subjected to immunosequencing. The paper's processing steps were these. Repertoire TCRs were matched against a reference library of SARS-CoV-2-specific TCRs generated with the MIRA antigen-specificity platform. Breadth was defined as the fraction of unique TCRs that were SARS-CoV-2-associated. Depth was defined as the fraction of total T cells that were SARS-CoV-2-associated. Using the MIRA data, each spike-specific TCR was mapped to the spike region that the TCR reacts to and placed in a CD4 or CD8 class. Log10-transformed breadth and depth values were compared by one-way ANOVA with Sidak's multiple comparisons tests. The immuneACCESS repertoire file appears here via TCRdb, limited to in-frame rearrangements. These files lack a portion of the clones; in checked studies, under half of the deficit traces to unresolved V genes, and the cause of the others is not known. V and J calls and clone size come straight from that table; D and trimming were deduced from the DNA. This sample gives over 130,000 clones in total; about nine tenths of them show up just once. Approximately 1.6% of the sample is held by the ten biggest clonotypes.

This clone came up a few times. Its antigen is unknown. Base qualities are not recorded, but no much larger clone differs from it by a single base. This receptor was obtained from an adult who received the AZD1222 COVID-19 vaccine. Sequences were derived from peripheral blood, sampled 28 days after the second AZD1222 dose.

The sequence in DNA is TGTGCCAGCAGCTTTTCTGGGGCCAACGTCCTGACTTTC. Translated, it gives CASSFSGANVLTF. The chain is made from TRBV5-6 and TRBJ2-6; the D gene cannot be named for sure. CDR1 and CDR2, per the germline V gene, are SGHDT and YYEEEE. The CDR3 holds 13 amino acids from the cysteine to the phenylalanine. Only the CDR3 portion is preserved as DNA: 39 bases, with reading frame beginning at the first base. Between the V and J ends, shortened by 2 bases and 1 base respectively, the junction contains 1 base. This CDR3, with the reference TRBV5-6 and TRBJ2-6 proteins standing in past its ends, gives the full variable domain DAGVTQSPTHLIKTRGQQVTLRCSPKSGHDTVSWYQQALGQGPQFIFQYYEEEERQRGNFPDRFSGHQFPNYSSELNVNALLLGDSALYLCASSFSGANVLTFGAGSRLTVL.